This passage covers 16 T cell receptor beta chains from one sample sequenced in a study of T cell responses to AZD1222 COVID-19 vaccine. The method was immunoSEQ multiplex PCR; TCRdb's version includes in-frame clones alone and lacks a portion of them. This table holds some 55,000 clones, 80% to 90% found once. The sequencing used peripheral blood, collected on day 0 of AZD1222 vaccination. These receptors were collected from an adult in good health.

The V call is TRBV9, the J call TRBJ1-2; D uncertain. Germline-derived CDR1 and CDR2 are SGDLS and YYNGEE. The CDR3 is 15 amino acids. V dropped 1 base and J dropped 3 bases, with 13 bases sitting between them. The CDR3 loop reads CASSVQVGGDYGYTF. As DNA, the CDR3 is TGTGCCAGCAGCGTACAGGTTGGTGGGGACTATGGCTACACCTTC.

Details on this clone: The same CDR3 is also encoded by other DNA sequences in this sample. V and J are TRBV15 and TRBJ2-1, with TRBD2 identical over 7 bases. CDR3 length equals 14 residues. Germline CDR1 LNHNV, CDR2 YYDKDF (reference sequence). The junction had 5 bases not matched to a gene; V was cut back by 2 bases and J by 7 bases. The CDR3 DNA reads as TGTGCCACCAGCAGACCGGGACTATCGAATGAGCAGTTCTTC. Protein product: CATSRPGLSNEQFF.

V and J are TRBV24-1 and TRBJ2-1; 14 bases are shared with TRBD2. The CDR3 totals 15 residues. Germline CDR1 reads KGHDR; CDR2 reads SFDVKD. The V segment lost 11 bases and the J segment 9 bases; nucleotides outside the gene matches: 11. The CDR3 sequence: CASSPGLAGVGEQFF. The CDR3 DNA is TGTGCCAGTTCTCCGGGACTAGCGGGAGTGGGTGAGCAGTTCTTC.

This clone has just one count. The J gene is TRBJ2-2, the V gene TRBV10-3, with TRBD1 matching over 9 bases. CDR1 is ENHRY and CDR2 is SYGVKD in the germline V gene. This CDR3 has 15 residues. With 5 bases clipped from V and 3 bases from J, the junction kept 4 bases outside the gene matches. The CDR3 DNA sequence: TGTGCCATCAGTAATGACAGGGGGGACACCGGGGAGCTGTTTTTT. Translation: CAISNDRGDTGELFF.

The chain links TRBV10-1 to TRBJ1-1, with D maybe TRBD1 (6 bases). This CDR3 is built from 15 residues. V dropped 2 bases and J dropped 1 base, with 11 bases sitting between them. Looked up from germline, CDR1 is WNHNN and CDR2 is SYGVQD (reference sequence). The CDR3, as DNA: TGCGCCAGCAGTGAGATAAGGGGGGAGAACACTGAAGCTTTCTTT. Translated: CASSEIRGENTEAFF.

CDR3 region: CASSLPGPGTEAFF. Here the CDR3 DNA reads TGTGCCAGCAGCTTGCCGGGGCCGGGCACTGAAGCTTTCTTT. V and J are TRBV5-4 and TRBJ1-1, with a tentative D call TRBD1 (5 bases). Germline CDR1 SGHNT, CDR2 YYREEE (reference sequence). This CDR3 comprises 14 residues. Trimming removed 1 base from V and 4 bases from J, with 11 bases in between.

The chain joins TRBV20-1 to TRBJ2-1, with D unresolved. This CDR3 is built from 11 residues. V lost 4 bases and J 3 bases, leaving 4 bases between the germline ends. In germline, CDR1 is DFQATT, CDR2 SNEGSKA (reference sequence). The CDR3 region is CSAKSYNEQFF. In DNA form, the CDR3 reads TGCAGTGCTAAAAGCTACAATGAGCAGTTCTTC.

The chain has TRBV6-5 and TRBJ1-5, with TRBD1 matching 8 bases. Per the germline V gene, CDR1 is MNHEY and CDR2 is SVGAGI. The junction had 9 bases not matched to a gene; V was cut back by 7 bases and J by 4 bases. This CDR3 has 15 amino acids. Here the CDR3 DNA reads TGTGCCAGCAAGACAGGACAGGGCCTTAATCAGCCCCAGCATTTT. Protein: CASKTGQGLNQPQHF.

This chain's CDR3 is CASSPHGSPLHF. Here the CDR3 DNA reads TGTGCCAGCAGCCCACATGGGTCACCCCTCCACTTT. J is TRBJ1-6 and V is TRBV7-8; no firm D call. Trimming took 5 bases from V and 10 from J, leaving 9 bases between them. CDR3 length equals 12 residues. Germline-derived CDR1 and CDR2 are SGHVS and FQNEAQ.

The CDR3 coding sequence is TGTGCCACTCAGACCGGACAGCAAGAGACCCAGTACTTC. Amino acids: CATQTGQQETQYF. This chain joins TRBV19 and TRBJ2-5; D perhaps matches TRBD1 (6 bases). V dropped 10 bases and J dropped 2 bases, with 14 bases sitting between them. This CDR3 has 13 residues. The germline CDR1 and CDR2 sequences are LNHDA and SQIVND (reference sequence).

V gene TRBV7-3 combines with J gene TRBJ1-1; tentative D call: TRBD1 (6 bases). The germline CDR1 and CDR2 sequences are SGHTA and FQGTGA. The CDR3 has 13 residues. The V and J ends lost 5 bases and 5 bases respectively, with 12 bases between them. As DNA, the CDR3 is TGTGCCAGCAGCCCACATCAGGGGACTGAAGCTTTCTTT. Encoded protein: CASSPHQGTEAFF.

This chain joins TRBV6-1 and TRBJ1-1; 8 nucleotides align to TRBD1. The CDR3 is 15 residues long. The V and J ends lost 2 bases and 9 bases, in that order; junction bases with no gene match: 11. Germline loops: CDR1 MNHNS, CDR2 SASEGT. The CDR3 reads CASSELGGAGGKAFF. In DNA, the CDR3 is TGTGCCAGCAGTGAACTCGGCGGGGCAGGGGGCAAAGCTTTCTTT.

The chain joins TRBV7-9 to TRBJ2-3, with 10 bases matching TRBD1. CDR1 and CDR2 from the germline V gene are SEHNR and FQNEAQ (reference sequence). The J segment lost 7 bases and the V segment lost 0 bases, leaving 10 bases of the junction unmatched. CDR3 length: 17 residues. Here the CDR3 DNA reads TGTGCCAGCAGCTTAGCACGGGACAGGGGCTCTCCAAATACGCAGTATTTT. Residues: CASSLARDRGSPNTQYF.

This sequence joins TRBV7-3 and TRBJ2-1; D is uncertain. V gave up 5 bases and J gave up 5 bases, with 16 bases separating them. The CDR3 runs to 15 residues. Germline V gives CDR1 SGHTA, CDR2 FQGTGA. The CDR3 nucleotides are TGTGCCAGCAGCCCCCAGGCGATCGGAGACAATGAGCAGTTCTTC. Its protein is CASSPQAIGDNEQFF.

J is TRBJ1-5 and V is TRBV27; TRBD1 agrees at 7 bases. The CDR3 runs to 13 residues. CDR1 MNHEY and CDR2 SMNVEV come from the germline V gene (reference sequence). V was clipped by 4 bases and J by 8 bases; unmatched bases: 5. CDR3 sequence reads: CASSSYRGEPQHF. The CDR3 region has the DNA TGTGCCAGCAGTTCATACAGGGGAGAGCCCCAGCATTTT.

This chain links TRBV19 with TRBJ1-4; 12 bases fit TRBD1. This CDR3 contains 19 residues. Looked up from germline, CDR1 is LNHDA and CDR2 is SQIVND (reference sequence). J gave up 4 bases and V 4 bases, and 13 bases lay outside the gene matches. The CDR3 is CASSNPGQGAGWGNEKLFF. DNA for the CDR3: TGTGCCAGTAGTAACCCGGGACAGGGGGCGGGGTGGGGTAATGAAAAACTGTTTTTT. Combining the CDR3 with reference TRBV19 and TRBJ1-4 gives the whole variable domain DGGITQSPKYLFRKEGQNVTLSCEQNLNHDAMYWYRQDPGQGLRLIYYSQIVNDFQKGDIAEGYSVSREKKESFPLTVTSAQKNPTAFYLCASSNPGQGAGWGNEKLFFGSGTQLSVL.